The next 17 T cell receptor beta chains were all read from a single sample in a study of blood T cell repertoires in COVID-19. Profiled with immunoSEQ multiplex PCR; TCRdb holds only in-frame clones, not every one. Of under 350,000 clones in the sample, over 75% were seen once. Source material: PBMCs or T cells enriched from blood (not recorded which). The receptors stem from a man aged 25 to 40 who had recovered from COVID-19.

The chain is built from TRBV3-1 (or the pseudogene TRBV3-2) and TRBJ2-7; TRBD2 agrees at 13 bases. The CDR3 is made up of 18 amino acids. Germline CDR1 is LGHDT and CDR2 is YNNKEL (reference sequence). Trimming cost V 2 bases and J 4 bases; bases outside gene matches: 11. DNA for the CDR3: TGTGCCAGCAGCCAAAGCCTACCTCAGACTAGCGGGGGGTACGAGCAGTACTTC. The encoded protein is CASSQSLPQTSGGYEQYF.

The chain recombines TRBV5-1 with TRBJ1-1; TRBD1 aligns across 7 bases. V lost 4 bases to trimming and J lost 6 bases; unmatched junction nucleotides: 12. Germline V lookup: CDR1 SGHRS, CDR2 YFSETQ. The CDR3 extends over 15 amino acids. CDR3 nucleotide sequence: TGCGCCAGCAGCCCCTCGACAGGGAAGGAACCTGAAGCTTTCTTT. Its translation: CASSPSTGKEPEAFF.

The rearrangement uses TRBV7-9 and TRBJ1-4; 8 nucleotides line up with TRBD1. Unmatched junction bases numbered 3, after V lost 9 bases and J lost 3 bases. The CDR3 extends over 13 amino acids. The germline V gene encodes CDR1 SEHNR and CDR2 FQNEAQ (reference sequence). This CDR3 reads CASMTGANEKLFF. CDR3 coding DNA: TGTGCCAGTATGACAGGGGCTAATGAAAAACTGTTTTTT.

The CDR3 loop is CASSLEGAHGYTF. CDR3 coding DNA: TGCGCCAGCAGCTTGGAAGGGGCTCACGGCTACACCTTC. The rearrangement links TRBV5-1 to TRBJ1-2; a possible D gene is TRBD1 (5 bases). V lost 0 bases to trimming and J lost 8 bases, with 11 bases between them. The V gene's germline CDR1 is SGHRS and CDR2 YFSETQ. The CDR3 has 13 amino acids. The whole variable domain, filled in from reference TRBV5-1 and TRBJ1-2, reads KAGVTQTPRYLIKTRGQQVTLSCSPISGHRSVSWYQQTPGQGLQFLFEYFSETQRNKGNFPGRFSGRQFSNSRSEMNVSTLELGDSALYLCASSLEGAHGYTFGSGTRLTVV.

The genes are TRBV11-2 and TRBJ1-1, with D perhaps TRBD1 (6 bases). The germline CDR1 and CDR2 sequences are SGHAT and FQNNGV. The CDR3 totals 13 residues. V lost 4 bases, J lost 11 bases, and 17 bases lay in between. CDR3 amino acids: CASSSRQGNAAFF. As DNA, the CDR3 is TGTGCCAGCAGCTCCCGGCAGGGGAACGCGGCTTTCTTT.

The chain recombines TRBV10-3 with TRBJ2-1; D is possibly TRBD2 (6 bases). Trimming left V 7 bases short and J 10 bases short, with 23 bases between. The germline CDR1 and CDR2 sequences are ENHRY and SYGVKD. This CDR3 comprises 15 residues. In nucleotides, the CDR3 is TGTGCCATCATAGGGCTGGAGGGTTGGGTAGGGGAGCAGTTCTTC. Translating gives CAIIGLEGWVGEQFF.

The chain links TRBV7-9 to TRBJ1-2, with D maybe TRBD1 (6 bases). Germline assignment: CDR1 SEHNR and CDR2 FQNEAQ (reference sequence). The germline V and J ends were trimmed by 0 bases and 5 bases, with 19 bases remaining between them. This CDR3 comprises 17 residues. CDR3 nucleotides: TGTGCCAGCAGCTTAGCGGGGCTACAGGGTTCGGGTTATGGCTACACCTTC. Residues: CASSLAGLQGSGYGYTF.

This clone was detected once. This chain's CDR3 is CASSLVGDEQYF. The CDR3 DNA follows: TGTGCCAGCAGCTTGGTAGGGGACGAGCAGTACTTC. The rearrangement joins TRBV5-5 to TRBJ2-7; maybe TRBD1 (5 bases). CDR1 is SGHKS and CDR2 is YYEKEE in the germline V gene (reference sequence). Trimming shortened V by 0 bases and J by 5 bases, and 6 bases separated the two germline ends. The CDR3 runs 12 residues.

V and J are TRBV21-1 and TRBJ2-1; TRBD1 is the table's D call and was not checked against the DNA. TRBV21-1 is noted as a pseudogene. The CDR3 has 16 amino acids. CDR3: CAIHGAAPLPFDEQFF. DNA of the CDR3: TGTGCCATCCATGGGGCAGCCCCCTTACCGTTTGATGAGCAGTTCTTC.

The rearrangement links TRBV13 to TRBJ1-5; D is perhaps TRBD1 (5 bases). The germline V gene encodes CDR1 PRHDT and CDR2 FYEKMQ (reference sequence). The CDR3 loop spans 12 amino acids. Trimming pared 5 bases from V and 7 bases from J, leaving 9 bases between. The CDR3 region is CASSRGGQPQHF. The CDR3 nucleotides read TGTGCCAGCAGCAGGGGAGGACAGCCCCAGCATTTT.

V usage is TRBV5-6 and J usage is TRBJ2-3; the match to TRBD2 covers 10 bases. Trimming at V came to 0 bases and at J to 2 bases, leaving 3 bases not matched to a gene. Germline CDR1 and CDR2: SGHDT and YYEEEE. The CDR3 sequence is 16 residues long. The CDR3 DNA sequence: TGTGCCAGCAGCTTGGATAGCGGGGGGACCACAGATACGCAGTATTTT. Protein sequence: CASSLDSGGTTDTQYF.

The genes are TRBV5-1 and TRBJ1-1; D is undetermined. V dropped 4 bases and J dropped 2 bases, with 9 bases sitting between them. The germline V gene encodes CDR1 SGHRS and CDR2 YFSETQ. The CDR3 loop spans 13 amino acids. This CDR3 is CASSAQRNTEAFF. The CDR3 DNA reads TGCGCCAGCAGCGCACAGAGAAACACTGAAGCTTTCTTT. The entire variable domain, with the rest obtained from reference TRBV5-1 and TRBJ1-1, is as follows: KAGVTQTPRYLIKTRGQQVTLSCSPISGHRSVSWYQQTPGQGLQFLFEYFSETQRNKGNFPGRFSGRQFSNSRSEMNVSTLELGDSALYLCASSAQRNTEAFFGQGTRLTVV.

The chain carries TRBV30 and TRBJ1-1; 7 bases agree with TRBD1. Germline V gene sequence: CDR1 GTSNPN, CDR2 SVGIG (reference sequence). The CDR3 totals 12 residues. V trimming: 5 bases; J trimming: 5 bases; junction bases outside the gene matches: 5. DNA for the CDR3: TGTGCCTGGGGGGACAGACAAACTGAAGCTTTCTTT. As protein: CAWGDRQTEAFF.

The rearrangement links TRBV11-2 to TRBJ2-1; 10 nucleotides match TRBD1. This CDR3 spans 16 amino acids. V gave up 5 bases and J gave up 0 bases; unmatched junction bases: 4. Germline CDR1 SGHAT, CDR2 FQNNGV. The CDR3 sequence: CASSGRDRGSYNEQFF. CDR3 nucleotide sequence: TGTGCCAGCAGCGGCCGGGACAGGGGCTCCTACAATGAGCAGTTCTTC.

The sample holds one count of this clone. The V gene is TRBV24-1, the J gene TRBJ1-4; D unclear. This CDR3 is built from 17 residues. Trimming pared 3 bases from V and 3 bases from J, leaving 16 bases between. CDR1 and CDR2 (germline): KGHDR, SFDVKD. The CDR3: CATSDPRQAGANEKLFF. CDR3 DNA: TGTGCCACCAGTGATCCCCGGCAGGCGGGAGCTAATGAAAAACTGTTTTTT.

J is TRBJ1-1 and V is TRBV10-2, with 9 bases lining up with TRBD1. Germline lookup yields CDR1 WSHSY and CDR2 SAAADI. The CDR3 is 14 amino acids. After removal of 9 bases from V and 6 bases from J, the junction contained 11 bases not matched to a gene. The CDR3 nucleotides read TGCGCCAGTGAGGGACAGGGAAATAACGCTGAAGCTTTCTTT. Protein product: CASEGQGNNAEAFF.

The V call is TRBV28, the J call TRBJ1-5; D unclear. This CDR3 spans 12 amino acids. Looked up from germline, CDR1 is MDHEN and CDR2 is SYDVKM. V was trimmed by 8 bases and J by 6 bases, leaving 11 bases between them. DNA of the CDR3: TGTGCCAGCGGCCAGCGGGCTCAGCCCCAGCATTTT. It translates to CASGQRAQPQHF.